Below are 9 T cell receptor beta chains sequenced from a single sample in a study of tumor-infiltrating lymphocytes in primary liver carcinoma. The investigators made TCR beta cDNA from 400 to 500 ng total RNA, using a constant-region primer. ARM-PCR was slightly modified, and three nested multiplex PCR rounds with it gave rise to the TCR beta libraries. In the first two PCR rounds, TRBV1-TRBV30 forward primers were paired with a C-beta reverse primer, and each round lasted approximately 10 cycles. Each CDR3 protein gets one entry after TCRdb re-called the multiplex PCR reads with MiXCR. The repertoire holds more than 150,000 distinct CDR3 sequences, about 60% seen once, with around three quarters in the top ten. Researchers drew blood RNA from unsorted whole blood and extracted germline DNA as well. The sequenced sample was peripheral blood. These receptors all come from a man aged 40-50 years with primary liver carcinoma and hepatitis B virus infection.

Here the CDR3 reads CASSHQPYGDEPGELFF. The CDR3, as DNA: TGCGCCAGCAGCCACCAACCATATGGGGATGAGCCCGGGGAGCTGTTTTTT. This chain joins TRBV4-3 and TRBJ2-2; the D is unclear. Germline V gene data show CDR1 as LGHNA and CDR2 as YSLEER. The CDR3 sequence is 17 residues long. Trimming pared 3 bases from V and 6 bases from J, leaving 20 bases between.

Notes on this clonotype: This clone may be a read error of a much larger clone one base away. The chain recombines TRBV29-1 with TRBJ2-1; 13 positions match TRBD2. CDR1 is SQVTM, CDR2 ANQGSEA, per germline. The length of the CDR3 is 13 residues. The CDR3 reads CSVGTSGDNKQFF. The CDR3 DNA is TGCAGCGTAGGGACTAGCGGGGACAATAAGCAGTTCTTC.

This clonotype was counted only a few times. Written as DNA, the CDR3 is TGTGCCAGCAGCGAGGACAGGGGAGTCCAGTACTTC. It yields the protein CASSEDRGVQYF. The chain recombines TRBV7-9 with TRBJ2-5; 9 bases match TRBD1. The germline V gene encodes CDR1 SEHNR and CDR2 FQNEAQ (reference sequence). This CDR3 is built from 12 residues. V was pared by 5 bases and J by 10 bases, with 5 bases of the junction left unmatched.

V gene TRBV18 combines with J gene TRBJ2-7; TRBD1 aligns across 7 bases. This CDR3 spans 17 amino acids. Germline V gene data show CDR1 as KGHSH and CDR2 as LQKENI. The J segment lost 4 bases and the V segment lost 4 bases, leaving 16 bases of the junction unmatched. The CDR3 region is CASSLRPLTGSVYEQYF. In DNA, the CDR3 is TGTGCCAGCTCACTTCGACCCTTGACAGGGAGCGTATACGAGCAGTACTTC.

The chain uses TRBV4-1 and TRBJ2-5; D is perhaps TRBD1 or TRBD2 (5 bases each). The length of the CDR3 is 15 residues. The V end lost 3 bases, the J end lost 2 bases, and 13 bases lay between the germline ends. The germline gives CDR1 MGHRA, CDR2 YSYEKL. Here the CDR3 DNA reads TGCGCCAGCAGCCATCCCGGGACGGTACAAGAGACCCAGTACTTC. Translating it yields CASSHPGTVQETQYF.

A remark on this clonotype: The CDR3 end shows no conserved phenylalanine or tryptophan, and so a read error is likely. This sequence joins TRBV11-2 and TRBJ2-1; D gene ambiguous. Germline values: CDR1 SGHAT, CDR2 FQNNGV. Trimming cost V 2 bases and J 7 bases, with 21 bases left between them. The CDR3 runs to 17 residues. The CDR3 DNA is TGTGCCAGCAGCTTACCATGGTCGGTGGGTGATGGGAATGAGCAGTTCTTA. Protein: CASSLPWSVGDGNEQFL.

Worth noting for this clonotype: One end of the junction is discordant with germline, which a read error may explain. The chain recombines TRBV6-6 with TRBJ2-3; D may correspond to TRBD1 or TRBD2 (6 bases each). This CDR3 is 15 amino acids long. From germline, CDR1 is MNHNY and CDR2 SVGAGI (reference sequence). The CDR3 region has the DNA TGTGCCAGCAGTCCCACCGACGGGGGCAAAGATAAGCAGTATTTT. Encoded protein: CASSPTDGGKDKQYF.

In the case of this clonotype: The junction differs from germline at one of its ends, possibly a read error. The V and J genes are TRBV11-2 and TRBJ2-2; the match to TRBD2 covers 11 bases. The V gene's germline CDR1 is SGHAT and CDR2 FQNNGV. CDR3 length: 17 residues. The CDR3 DNA reads as TGCGCCAGCAGCTTAGATTGGGCTAGCGGGAGGCACGGGGAGCTGTTTTTT. This gives the protein CASSLDWASGRHGELFF.

The count of this clonotype is one. This sequence joins TRBV11-2 and TRBJ2-4, with D perhaps matching TRBD1 (5 bases). In germline, CDR1 is SGHAT, CDR2 FQNNGV. Trimming took off 1 base at V and 8 bases at J, with 15 bases between the two ends. CDR3 size: 15 residues. The CDR3 here is CASSLGQGSLDIQYF. The CDR3 region has the DNA TGTGCCAGCAGCTTAGGTCAGGGCAGCTTGGACATTCAGTACTTC.